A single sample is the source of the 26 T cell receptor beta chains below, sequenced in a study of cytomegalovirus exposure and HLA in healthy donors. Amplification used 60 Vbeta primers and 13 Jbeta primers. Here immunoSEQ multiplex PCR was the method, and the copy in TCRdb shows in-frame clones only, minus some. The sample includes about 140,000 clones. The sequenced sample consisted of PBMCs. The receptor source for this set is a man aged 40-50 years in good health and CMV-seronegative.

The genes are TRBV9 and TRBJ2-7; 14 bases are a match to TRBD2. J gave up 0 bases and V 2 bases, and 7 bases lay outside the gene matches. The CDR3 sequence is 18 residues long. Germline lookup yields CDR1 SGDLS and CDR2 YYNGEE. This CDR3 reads CASSVGLAGAPSSYEQYF. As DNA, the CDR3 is TGTGCCAGCAGCGTGGGACTAGCGGGGGCTCCGAGCTCCTACGAGCAGTACTTC.

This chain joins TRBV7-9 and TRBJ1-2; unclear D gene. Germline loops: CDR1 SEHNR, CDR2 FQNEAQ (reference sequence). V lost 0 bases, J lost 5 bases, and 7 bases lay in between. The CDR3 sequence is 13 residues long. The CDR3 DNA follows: TGTGCCAGCAGCTTAGCCCCCTTTTATGGCTACACCTTC. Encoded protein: CASSLAPFYGYTF. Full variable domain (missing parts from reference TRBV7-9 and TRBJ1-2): DTGVSQNPRHKITKRGQNVTFRCDPISEHNRLYWYRQTLGQGPEFLTYFQNEAQLEKSRLLSDRFSAERPKGSFSTLEIQRTEQGDSAMYLCASSLAPFYGYTFGSGTRLTVV.

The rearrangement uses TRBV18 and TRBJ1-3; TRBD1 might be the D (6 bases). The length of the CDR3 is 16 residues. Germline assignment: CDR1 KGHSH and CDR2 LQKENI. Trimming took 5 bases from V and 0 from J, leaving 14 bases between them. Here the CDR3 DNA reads TGTGCCAGCTCAGCCGACAGGAGCCTCTCTGGAAACACCATATATTTT. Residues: CASSADRSLSGNTIYF. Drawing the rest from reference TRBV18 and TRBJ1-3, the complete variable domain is NAGVMQNPRHLVRRRGQEARLRCSPMKGHSHVYWYRQLPEEGLKFMVYLQKENIIDESGMPKERFSAEFPKEGPSILRIQQVVRGDSAAYFCASSADRSLSGNTIYFGEGSWLTVV.

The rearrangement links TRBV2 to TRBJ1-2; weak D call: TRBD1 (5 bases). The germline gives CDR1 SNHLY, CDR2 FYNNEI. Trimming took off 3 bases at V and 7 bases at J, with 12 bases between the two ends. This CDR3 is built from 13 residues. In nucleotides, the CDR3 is TGTGCCAGCAGTGAGGGACGGAGGGGTGGCTACACCTTC. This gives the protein CASSEGRRGGYTF.

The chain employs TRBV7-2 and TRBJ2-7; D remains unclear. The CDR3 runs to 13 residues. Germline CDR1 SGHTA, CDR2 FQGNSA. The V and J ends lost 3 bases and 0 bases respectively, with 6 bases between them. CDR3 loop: CASSLVDSYEQYF. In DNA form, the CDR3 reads TGTGCCAGCAGCTTGGTAGACTCCTACGAGCAGTACTTC.

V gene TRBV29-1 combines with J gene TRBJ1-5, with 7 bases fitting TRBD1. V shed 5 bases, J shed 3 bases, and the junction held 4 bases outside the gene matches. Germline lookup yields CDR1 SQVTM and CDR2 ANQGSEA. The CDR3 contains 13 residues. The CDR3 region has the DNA TGCAGCGTTTTACAGGGGATCAATCAGCCCCAGCATTTT. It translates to CSVLQGINQPQHF.

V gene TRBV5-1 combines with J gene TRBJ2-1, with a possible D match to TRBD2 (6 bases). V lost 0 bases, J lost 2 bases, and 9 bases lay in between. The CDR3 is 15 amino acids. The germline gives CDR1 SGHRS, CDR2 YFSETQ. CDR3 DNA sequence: TGCGCCAGCAGCTTGGCCGGGGGAACCTACAATGAGCAGTTCTTC. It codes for CASSLAGGTYNEQFF.

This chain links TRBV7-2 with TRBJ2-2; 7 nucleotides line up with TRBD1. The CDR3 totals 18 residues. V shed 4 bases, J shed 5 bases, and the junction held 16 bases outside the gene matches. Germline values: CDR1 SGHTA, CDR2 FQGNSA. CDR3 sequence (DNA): TGTGCCAGCAGCTCCGTCGTGACAGGGATGGGACGGACCGGGGAGCTGTTTTTT. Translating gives CASSSVVTGMGRTGELFF. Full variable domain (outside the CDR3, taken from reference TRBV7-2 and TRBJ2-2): GAGVSQSPSNKVTEKGKDVELRCDPISGHTALYWYRQSLGQGLEFLIYFQGNSAPDKSGLPSDRFSAERTGGSVSTLTIQRTQQEDSAVYLCASSSVVTGMGRTGELFFGEGSRLTVL.

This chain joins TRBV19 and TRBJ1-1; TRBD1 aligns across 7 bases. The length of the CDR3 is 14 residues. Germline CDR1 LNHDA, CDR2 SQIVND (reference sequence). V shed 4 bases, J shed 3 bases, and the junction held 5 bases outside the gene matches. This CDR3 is CASSTQGGYTEAFF. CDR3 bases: TGTGCCAGTAGTACGCAGGGGGGATACACTGAAGCTTTCTTT.

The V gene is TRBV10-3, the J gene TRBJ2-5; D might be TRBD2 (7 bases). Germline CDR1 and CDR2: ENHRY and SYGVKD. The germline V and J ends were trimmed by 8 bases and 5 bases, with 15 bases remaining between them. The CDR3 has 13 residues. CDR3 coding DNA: TGTGCCATCGACTCGGGGGGCGGGGAGACCCAGTACTTC. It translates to CAIDSGGGETQYF.

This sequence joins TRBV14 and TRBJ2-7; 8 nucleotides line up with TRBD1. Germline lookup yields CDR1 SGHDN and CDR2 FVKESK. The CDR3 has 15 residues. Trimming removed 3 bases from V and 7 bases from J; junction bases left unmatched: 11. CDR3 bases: TGTGCCAGCAGCCATCCCTTCGACAGGGGTTTGGAGCAGTACTTC. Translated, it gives CASSHPFDRGLEQYF.

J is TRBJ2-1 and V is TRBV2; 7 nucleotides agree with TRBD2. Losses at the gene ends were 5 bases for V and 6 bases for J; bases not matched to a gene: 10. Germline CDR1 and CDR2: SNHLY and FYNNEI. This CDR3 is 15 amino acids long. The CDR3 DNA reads TGTGCCAGCAGTCCCGCGGGGGTAAGATCCAATGAGCAGTTCTTC. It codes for CASSPAGVRSNEQFF.

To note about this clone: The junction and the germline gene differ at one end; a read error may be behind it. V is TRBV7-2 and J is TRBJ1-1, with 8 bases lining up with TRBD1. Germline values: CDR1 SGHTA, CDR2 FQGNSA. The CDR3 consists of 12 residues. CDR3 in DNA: TGTGCCAGCAGCTTAGCGCTCAGGGGGCTGAATTTT. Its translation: CASSLALRGLNF.

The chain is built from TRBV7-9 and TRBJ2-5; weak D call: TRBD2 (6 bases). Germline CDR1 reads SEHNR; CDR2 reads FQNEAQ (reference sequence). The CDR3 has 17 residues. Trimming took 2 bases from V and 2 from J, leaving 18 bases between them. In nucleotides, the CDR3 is TGTGCCAGCAGCTTAATTATCCAGCGGGTCCTTCAAGAGACCCAGTACTTC. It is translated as CASSLIIQRVLQETQYF.

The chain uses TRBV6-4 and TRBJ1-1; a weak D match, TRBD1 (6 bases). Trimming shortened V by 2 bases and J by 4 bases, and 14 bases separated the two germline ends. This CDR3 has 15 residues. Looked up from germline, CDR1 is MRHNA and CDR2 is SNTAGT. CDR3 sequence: CASSDRAGEGTEAFF. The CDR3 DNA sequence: TGTGCCAGCAGTGACAGGGCAGGGGAGGGCACTGAAGCTTTCTTT.

Here the CDR3 DNA reads TGTGCCAGTAGTATGCAGGGCCATCCGAACACTGAAGCTTTCTTT. This translates into CASSMQGHPNTEAFF. This chain joins TRBV19 and TRBJ1-1, with D perhaps TRBD1 (5 bases). CDR3 length: 15 amino acids. Trimming removed 3 bases from V and 1 base from J, with 12 bases in between. Germline loops: CDR1 LNHDA, CDR2 SQIVND (reference sequence).

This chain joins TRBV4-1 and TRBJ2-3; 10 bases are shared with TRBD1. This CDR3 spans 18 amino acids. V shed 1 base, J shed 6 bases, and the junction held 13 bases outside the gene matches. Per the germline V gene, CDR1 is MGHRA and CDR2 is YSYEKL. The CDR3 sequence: CASSQALRTGGRGDTQYF. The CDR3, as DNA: TGCGCCAGCAGCCAAGCCCTTCGGACAGGGGGTCGAGGGGATACGCAGTATTTT.

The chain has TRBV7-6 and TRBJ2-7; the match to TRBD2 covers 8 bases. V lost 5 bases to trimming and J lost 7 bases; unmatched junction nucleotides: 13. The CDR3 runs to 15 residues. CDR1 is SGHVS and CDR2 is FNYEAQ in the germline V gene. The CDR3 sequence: CASSRGGGDREEQYF. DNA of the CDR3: TGTGCCAGCAGCCGGGGGGGAGGGGACCGAGAAGAGCAGTACTTC.

CDR3 amino acids: CASSVGLGQGAYEQYF. CDR3 coding DNA: TGTGCCAGCAGTGTAGGCCTCGGACAGGGGGCATACGAGCAGTACTTC. The chain combines TRBV2 with TRBJ2-7, with 11 bases matching TRBD1. With V trimmed by 4 bases and J by 4 bases, 9 bases remained unmatched. The CDR3 contains 16 residues. Per the germline V gene, CDR1 is SNHLY and CDR2 is FYNNEI. Combining the CDR3 with reference TRBV2 and TRBJ2-7 gives the whole variable domain EPEVTQTPSHQVTQMGQEVILRCVPISNHLYFYWYRQILGQKVEFLVSFYNNEISEKSEIFDDQFSVERPDGSNFTLKIRSTKLEDSAMYFCASSVGLGQGAYEQYFGPGTRLTVT.

As DNA, the CDR3 is TGTGCCAGCTCCCTGGGCAGGGAGGTGGGTGGCTACACCTTC. Translation gives CASSLGREVGGYTF. The chain couples TRBV6-1 to TRBJ1-2; TRBD1 is a possible D gene (5 bases). Germline V lookup: CDR1 MNHNS, CDR2 SASEGT. The CDR3 length is 14 residues. The V end was cut by 8 bases, the J end by 7 bases, with 20 bases between.

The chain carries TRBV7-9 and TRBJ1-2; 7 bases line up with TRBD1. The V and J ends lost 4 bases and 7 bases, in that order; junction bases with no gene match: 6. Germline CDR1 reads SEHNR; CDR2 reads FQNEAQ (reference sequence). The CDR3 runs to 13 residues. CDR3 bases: TGTGCCAGCAGCTCCGGAGGGGGCGGTGGCTACACCTTC. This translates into CASSSGGGGGYTF.

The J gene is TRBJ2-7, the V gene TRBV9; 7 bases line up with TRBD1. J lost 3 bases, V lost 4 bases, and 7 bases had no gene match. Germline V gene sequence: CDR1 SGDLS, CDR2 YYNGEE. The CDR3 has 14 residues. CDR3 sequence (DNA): TGTGCCAGCAGCCCCCGAGGGACAGTCTACGAGCAGTACTTC. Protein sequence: CASSPRGTVYEQYF.

The CDR3 spells CASSYYGRGQETQYF. For the CDR3, the DNA is TGTGCCAGCAGTTACTATGGACGGGGTCAGGAGACCCAGTACTTC. The chain recombines TRBV6-6 with TRBJ2-5; possibly TRBD2 for D (5 bases). The CDR3 loop spans 15 amino acids. Germline CDR1 reads MNHNY; CDR2 reads SVGAGI (reference sequence). Trimming took off 1 base at V and 5 bases at J, with 14 bases between the two ends.

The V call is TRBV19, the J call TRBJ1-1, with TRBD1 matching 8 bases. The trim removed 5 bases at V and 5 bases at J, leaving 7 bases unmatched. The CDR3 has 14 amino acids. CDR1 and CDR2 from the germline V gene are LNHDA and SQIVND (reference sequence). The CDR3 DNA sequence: TGTGCCAGTAGTCAGGGGGCGACGGGTACTGAAGCTTTCTTT. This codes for CASSQGATGTEAFF.

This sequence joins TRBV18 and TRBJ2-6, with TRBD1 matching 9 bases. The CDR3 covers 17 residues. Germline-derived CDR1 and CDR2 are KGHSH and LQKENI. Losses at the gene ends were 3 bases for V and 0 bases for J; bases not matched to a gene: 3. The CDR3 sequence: CASSPGTGNSGANVLTF. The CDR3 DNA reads TGTGCCAGCTCACCCGGGACAGGGAACTCTGGGGCCAACGTCCTGACTTTC. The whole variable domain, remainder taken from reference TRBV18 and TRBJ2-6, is NAGVMQNPRHLVRRRGQEARLRCSPMKGHSHVYWYRQLPEEGLKFMVYLQKENIIDESGMPKERFSAEFPKEGPSILRIQQVVRGDSAAYFCASSPGTGNSGANVLTFGAGSRLTVL.

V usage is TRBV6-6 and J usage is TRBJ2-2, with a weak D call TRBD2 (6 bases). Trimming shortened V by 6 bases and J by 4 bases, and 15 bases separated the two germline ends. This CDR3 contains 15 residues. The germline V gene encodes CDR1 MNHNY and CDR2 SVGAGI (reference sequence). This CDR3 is CASSRPGRGTGELFF. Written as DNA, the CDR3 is TGTGCCAGCAGCCGCCCAGGGCGGGGCACCGGGGAGCTGTTTTTT.